This passage covers 18 T cell receptor beta chains from one sample sequenced in a study of T cell changes during pregnancy in multiple sclerosis. Only in-frame clones appear in the TCRdb table, and some are missing; sequencing was by immunoSEQ multiplex PCR. The sample yields 130,000 or so clones, 95% to 98% seen once. The sequences come from peripheral blood, collected after pregnancy. These TCRs come from a female donor with multiple sclerosis, enrolled in a pregnancy study.

This chain links TRBV7-9 with TRBJ2-5; D is uncertain. V gave up 6 bases and J gave up 7 bases, with 9 bases separating them. The CDR3 totals 11 residues. Looked up from germline, CDR1 is SEHNR and CDR2 is FQNEAQ (reference sequence). Written as DNA, the CDR3 is TGTGCCAGCAGTACTGACACGACCCAGTACTTC. This translates into CASSTDTTQYF.

Note on this clone: The sample has other DNA sequences that encode this CDR3 too. The chain combines TRBV9 with TRBJ2-7; 11 positions agree with TRBD2. Germline V lookup: CDR1 SGDLS, CDR2 YYNGEE. This CDR3 is built from 14 residues. Trimming at V came to 3 bases and at J to 5 bases, leaving 4 bases not matched to a gene. This chain's CDR3 is CASSASGRIDEQYF. The DNA of the CDR3 is TGTGCCAGCAGCGCTAGCGGGAGGATCGACGAGCAGTACTTC.

This chain joins TRBV4-1 and TRBJ2-3; 9 positions match TRBD1. V lost 1 base and J lost 2; bases outside the gene matches: 4. Germline V gene lookup returns CDR1 MGHRA and CDR2 YSYEKL. The CDR3 has 16 residues. The CDR3 reads CASSQAGTGTTDTQYF. CDR3 nucleotide sequence: TGCGCCAGCAGCCAAGCCGGGACAGGGACCACAGATACGCAGTATTTT.

The gene calls are TRBV5-1 and TRBJ2-7; 7 nucleotides agree with TRBD2. After removal of 2 bases from V and 2 bases from J, the junction contained 7 bases not matched to a gene. The CDR3 consists of 15 residues. CDR1 is SGHRS and CDR2 is YFSETQ in the germline V gene. The CDR3 nucleotides read TGCGCCAGCAGCTTTGGCGGGAGTGGAACCTACGAGCAGTACTTC. It encodes CASSFGGSGTYEQYF.

V usage is TRBV5-4 and J usage is TRBJ1-4, with 7 positions matching TRBD1. J gave up 10 bases and V 4 bases, and 13 bases lay outside the gene matches. Germline assignment: CDR1 SGHNT and CDR2 YYREEE (reference sequence). The CDR3 is 15 amino acids. The CDR3 coding sequence is TGTGCCAGCAGCCTCGGGGGCCAGGGGGACGGAAAACTGTTTTTT. Translated, it gives CASSLGGQGDGKLFF.

This clone was seen a handful of times. The J gene is TRBJ2-2, the V gene TRBV9, with D perhaps matching TRBD1 (7 bases). With 0 bases removed from V and 5 bases from J, the gap between germline ends came to 14 bases. The CDR3 totals 16 residues. CDR1 and CDR2 from the germline V gene are SGDLS and YYNGEE. The CDR3 loop is CASSVDPRGRTGELFF. For the CDR3, the DNA is TGTGCCAGCAGCGTAGACCCCAGGGGGAGGACCGGGGAGCTGTTTTTT.

The chain is built from TRBV7-9 and TRBJ1-5, with 7 bases identical to TRBD1. The ends lost 1 base at V and 7 bases at J; junction bases unmatched: 1. The germline CDR1 and CDR2 sequences are SEHNR and FQNEAQ (reference sequence). This CDR3 is built from 13 residues. This chain's CDR3 is CASSLEQGQPQHF. In nucleotides, the CDR3 is TGTGCCAGCAGCTTAGAACAGGGGCAGCCCCAGCATTTT.

The chain couples TRBV2 to TRBJ2-1; TRBD1 matches 8 bases. The J segment lost 8 bases and the V segment lost 1 base, leaving 13 bases of the junction unmatched. The CDR3 has 17 amino acids. The germline V gene encodes CDR1 SNHLY and CDR2 FYNNEI. The CDR3 nucleotides are TGTGCCAGCAGTGAAGACGAACGACAGGGGATTTGGGATGAGCAGTTCTTC. Protein: CASSEDERQGIWDEQFF.

The chain is built from TRBV2 and TRBJ1-5, with a weak D call TRBD1 (6 bases). V gave up 5 bases and J gave up 1 base, with 9 bases separating them. Germline V lookup: CDR1 SNHLY, CDR2 FYNNEI. CDR3 length equals 14 residues. The CDR3 protein is CASSKDRSNQPQHF. CDR3 sequence (DNA): TGTGCCAGCAGTAAGGACAGAAGCAATCAGCCCCAGCATTTT.

This rearrangement joins TRBV19 to TRBJ1-4; D unresolved. The CDR3 extends over 14 amino acids. V gave up 9 bases and J gave up 4 bases, with 15 bases separating them. Germline-derived CDR1 and CDR2 are LNHDA and SQIVND (reference sequence). CDR3: CASSHQAINEKLFF. In DNA, the CDR3 is TGTGCCAGCAGTCATCAGGCGATTAATGAAAAACTGTTTTTT.

The rearrangement joins TRBV7-2 to TRBJ2-7; D is undetermined. The CDR3 sequence is 12 residues long. The V gene lost 5 bases and the J gene lost 3 bases, with 8 bases spanning the gap. Germline CDR1 SGHTA, CDR2 FQGNSA. The CDR3 is CASSTNSYEQYF. DNA of the CDR3: TGTGCCAGCAGCACGAACAGCTACGAGCAGTACTTC.

This chain uses TRBV2 with TRBJ2-5, with D maybe TRBD2 (6 bases). Trimming removed 7 bases from V and 1 base from J, with 10 bases in between. The CDR3 has 13 amino acids. Germline V gene data show CDR1 as SNHLY and CDR2 as FYNNEI. CDR3 nucleotides: TGTGCCAGCACGCGGGACGTCCAAGAGACCCAGTACTTC. This encodes CASTRDVQETQYF. The whole variable domain, filled in from reference TRBV2 and TRBJ2-5, reads EPEVTQTPSHQVTQMGQEVILRCVPISNHLYFYWYRQILGQKVEFLVSFYNNEISEKSEIFDDQFSVERPDGSNFTLKIRSTKLEDSAMYFCASTRDVQETQYFGPGTRLLVL.

The chain employs TRBV19 and TRBJ1-5; D is unclear. The V end was cut by 5 bases, the J end by 3 bases, with 17 bases between. Germline V gene lookup returns CDR1 LNHDA and CDR2 SQIVND (reference sequence). The CDR3 covers 16 residues. CDR3 sequence reads: CASSPILILVNQPQHF. The CDR3 region has the DNA TGTGCCAGTAGTCCTATTTTGATTCTGGTCAATCAGCCCCAGCATTTT.

The chain combines TRBV25-1 with TRBJ2-1; 13 bases map to TRBD2. Germline V lookup: CDR1 MGHDK, CDR2 SYGVNS. This CDR3 has 16 amino acids. Unmatched junction bases numbered 11, after V lost 7 bases and J lost 8 bases. DNA for the CDR3: TGTGCCAGCAACGGACTAGCGGGAGCAGGGGCCCATGAGCAGTTCTTC. It codes for CASNGLAGAGAHEQFF.

The chain employs TRBV28 and TRBJ1-5; 10 bases line up with TRBD1. This CDR3 region has 15 residues. Per the germline V gene, CDR1 is MDHEN and CDR2 is SYDVKM. The V segment lost 7 bases and the J segment 6 bases; nucleotides outside the gene matches: 9. CDR3 in amino acids: CASKRQGARSQPQHF. Here the CDR3 DNA reads TGTGCCAGCAAACGACAGGGGGCTAGGAGTCAGCCCCAGCATTTT.

The V gene is TRBV19, the J gene TRBJ2-7; a possible D gene is TRBD1 (6 bases). Germline-derived CDR1 and CDR2 are LNHDA and SQIVND (reference sequence). This CDR3 spans 14 amino acids. The V gene lost 3 bases and the J gene lost 3 bases, with 12 bases spanning the gap. The CDR3 here is CASSMGAGNYEQYF. CDR3 bases: TGTGCCAGTAGTATGGGGGCAGGGAACTACGAGCAGTACTTC. Looking up the rest from reference TRBV19 and TRBJ2-7 gives the full variable domain: DGGITQSPKYLFRKEGQNVTLSCEQNLNHDAMYWYRQDPGQGLRLIYYSQIVNDFQKGDIAEGYSVSREKKESFPLTVTSAQKNPTAFYLCASSMGAGNYEQYFGPGTRLTVT.

This chain links TRBV5-6 with TRBJ2-1, with TRBD2 as a possible D gene (5 bases). The CDR3 has 11 residues. Per germline, CDR1 SGHDT and CDR2 YYEEEE. Trimming cost V 0 bases and J 10 bases, with 5 bases left between them. The CDR3: CASSLGREQFF. The CDR3 nucleotides are TGTGCCAGCAGCTTGGGGAGGGAGCAGTTCTTC.

The V call is TRBV7-8, the J call TRBJ1-4, with 9 bases aligning to TRBD1. Germline V CDR1 and CDR2: SGHVS, FQNEAQ. The CDR3 spans 20 residues. Trimming cost V 0 bases and J 2 bases; bases outside gene matches: 13. The CDR3 protein is CASSLAVQGALRGTNEKLFF. Here the CDR3 DNA reads TGTGCCAGCAGCTTAGCGGTACAGGGGGCGCTGAGGGGGACTAATGAAAAACTGTTTTTT. Looking up the rest from reference TRBV7-8 and TRBJ1-4 gives the full variable domain: GAGVSQSPRYKVAKRGQDVALRCDPISGHVSLFWYQQALGQGPEFLTYFQNEAQLDKSGLPSDRFFAERPEGSVSTLKIQRTQQEDSAVYLCASSLAVQGALRGTNEKLFFGSGTQLSVL.